The clone carrying this T cell receptor beta chain was seen ten or more times. Its target is not known. This record comes from a study of T cell repertoires in cytomegalovirus infection. Study background: HLA-C-restricted CMV epitopes, recently identified, and well-studied HLA-B-restricted ones were used by the study. Shared public TCR beta signatures pointed to both CMV infection and a matching HLA type.

TCRdb analysed the reads with MiXCR anew, one entry per CDR3 protein. The table lists about 400,000 distinct CDR3 sequences, roughly 34% of them singletons. Study-level points and caveats: Accumulated public TCR beta family frequency recognized individuals carrying CMV together with the relevant HLA. Dominating the ex vivo response were HLA-C-restricted CMV-specific TCR beta clonotypes.

Germline V gives CDR1 SGHTA, CDR2 FQGNSA. J lost 4 bases, V lost 4 bases, and 6 bases had no gene match. The CDR3 covers 15 residues. The chain carries TRBV7-2 and TRBJ2-3; TRBD2 matches at 9 bases. Sequencing used cultured PBMCs, obtained from culture after CMV antigen stimulation. The sequence came from a human donor in good health (CMV status not recorded). Some clones in this sample may be carry-over from other donors' samples. The CDR3 DNA is TGTGCCAGCAGCTCGAGACTAGCGGAAGCAGATACGCAGTATTTT. Its protein product is CASSSRLAEADTQYF.